Below are 4 T cell receptor beta chains sequenced from a single sample in a study of T cell responses to AZD1222 COVID-19 vaccine. Clones were sequenced by immunoSEQ multiplex PCR, and TCRdb holds only the in-frame ones, with some missing. The repertoire holds roughly 170,000 clones, with 70% to 90% as singletons. Sequenced material: peripheral blood, taken on day 0 of AZD1222 vaccination. The source of these receptors is an adult in good health.

The chain is built from TRBV9 and TRBJ2-1; 7 nucleotides agree with TRBD1. With 3 bases clipped from V and 6 bases from J, the junction kept 9 bases outside the gene matches. The CDR3 spans 15 residues. The germline V gene encodes CDR1 SGDLS and CDR2 YYNGEE. The CDR3 spells CASSENRGAANEQFF. The CDR3 bases are TGTGCCAGCAGCGAAAACAGGGGAGCTGCCAATGAGCAGTTCTTC.

J is TRBJ1-2 and V is TRBV10-3; no firm D call. Germline V gene sequence: CDR1 ENHRY, CDR2 SYGVKD. V dropped 5 bases and J dropped 8 bases, with 15 bases sitting between them. This CDR3 has 13 residues. The CDR3 reads CAISSSPYLGYTF. The CDR3 bases are TGTGCCATCAGTAGCAGCCCGTATTTAGGCTACACCTTC.

V gene TRBV28 combines with J gene TRBJ2-7, with D perhaps matching TRBD1 (6 bases). V shed 8 bases and J shed 2 bases, with 16 bases lying between them. The CDR3 spans 14 residues. Germline V CDR1 and CDR2: MDHEN, SYDVKM. As DNA, the CDR3 is TGTGCCAGCGGAGGTCAGGGGTACACCTACGAGCAGTACTTC. It is translated as CASGGQGYTYEQYF.

V gene TRBV9 combines with J gene TRBJ1-3, with TRBD1 identical over 7 bases. The CDR3 consists of 15 residues. After removal of 2 bases from V and 4 bases from J, the junction contained 6 bases not matched to a gene. The germline V gene encodes CDR1 SGDLS and CDR2 YYNGEE. Here the CDR3 reads CASSVDRALGNTIYF. The CDR3 nucleotides are TGTGCCAGCAGCGTCGACAGGGCTTTAGGAAACACCATATATTTT.